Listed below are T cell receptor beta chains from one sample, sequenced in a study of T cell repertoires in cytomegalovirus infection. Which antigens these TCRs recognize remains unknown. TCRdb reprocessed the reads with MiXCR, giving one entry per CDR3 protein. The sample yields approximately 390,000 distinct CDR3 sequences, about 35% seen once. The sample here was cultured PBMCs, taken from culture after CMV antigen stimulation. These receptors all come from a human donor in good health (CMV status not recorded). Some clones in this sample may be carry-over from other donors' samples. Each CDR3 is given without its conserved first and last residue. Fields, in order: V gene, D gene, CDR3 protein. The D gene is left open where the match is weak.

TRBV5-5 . ASSLLQGGQETQY
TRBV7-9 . ASDENNEQF
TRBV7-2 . ASSLALTATEAF
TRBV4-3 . ASSQGPWETQY
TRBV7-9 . ASSLGQNYEQY
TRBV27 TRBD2 ASSRTSGSQNTGELF
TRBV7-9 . ASSLAGVDEQF
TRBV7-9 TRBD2 ASSRRLAGEQETQY
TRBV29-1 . SVDLTGPYNEQF
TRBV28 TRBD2 ASGGGYNEQF
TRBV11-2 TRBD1 ASSPRGGLVPYNEQF
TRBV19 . ASSISVFENIQY
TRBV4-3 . ASSQDAPSIPPNEKLF
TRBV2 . ASSEGRSEQY
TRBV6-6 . ASSSQGGYEQY
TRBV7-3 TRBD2 ASSTGLAGDTQY
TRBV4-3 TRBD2 ASSQTLAGRTYEQY
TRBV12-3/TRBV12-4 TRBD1 ASSFLPGQAGSYSNQPQH
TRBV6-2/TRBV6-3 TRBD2 ASSYSPSGITDTQY
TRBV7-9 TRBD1 ASSLGPGGGNEQF
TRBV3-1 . ASSPKPGGNEQF
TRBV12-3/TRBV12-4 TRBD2 ASSLRGRGEQF
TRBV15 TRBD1 ATSRATGTGGSEAF
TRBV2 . ASSIRGSGELF
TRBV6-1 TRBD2 ASTGGRTYNEQF
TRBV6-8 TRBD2 ASRPLAGTSYEQY
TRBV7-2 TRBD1 ASSTRRDRGYTEAL
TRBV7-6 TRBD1 ASSWTGANEQY
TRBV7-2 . ASSLGVGGAEQF